This section outlines one T cell receptor beta chain sequence together with its context. Authors' methods: Reference gene primer amplification gave estimated nucleated cell counts. Only in-frame clones appear in the TCRdb table, and some are missing; sequencing was by immunoSEQ multiplex PCR. That table furnishes V, J and clone size, whereas the DNA furnished D and trimming. The repertoire holds 240,000 or so clones, with 86% as singletons. This sample stems from a study of blood T cell repertoires in COVID-19. At the level of the study: From T cells, B-cell-depleted T cells, or PBMCs came the material, which was cDNA or gDNA.

Germline CDR1 is SGHVS and CDR2 is FNYEAQ. The CDR3 contains 16 residues. J was trimmed by 4 bases and V by 3 bases; bases with no gene match: 8. The TCR comes from a man in his sixties with acute or convalescent COVID-19. The chain couples TRBV7-6 to TRBJ2-5; the match to TRBD1 covers 10 bases. The sample taken for sequencing was peripheral blood. CDR3 coding DNA: TGTGCCAGCAGCTTGGTCCCGGGACAGGGGAGAGAGACCCAGTACTTC. It encodes CASSLVPGQGRETQYF.